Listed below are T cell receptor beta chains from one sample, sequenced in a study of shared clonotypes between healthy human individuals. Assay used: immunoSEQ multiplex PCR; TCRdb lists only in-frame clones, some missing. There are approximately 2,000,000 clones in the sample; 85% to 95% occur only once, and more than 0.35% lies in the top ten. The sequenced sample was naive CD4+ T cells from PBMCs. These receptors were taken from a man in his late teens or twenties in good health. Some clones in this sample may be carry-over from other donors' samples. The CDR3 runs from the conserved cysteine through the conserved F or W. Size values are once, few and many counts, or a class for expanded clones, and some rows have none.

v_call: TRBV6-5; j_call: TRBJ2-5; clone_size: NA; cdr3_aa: CASSRQGQETQYF
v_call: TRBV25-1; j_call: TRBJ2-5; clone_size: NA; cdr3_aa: CACGGLETQYF
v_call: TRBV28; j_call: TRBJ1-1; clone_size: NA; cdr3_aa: CASSLRQYLRNTEAFF
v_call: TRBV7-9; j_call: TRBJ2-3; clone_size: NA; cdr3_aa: CASSSGTSGSSDTQYF
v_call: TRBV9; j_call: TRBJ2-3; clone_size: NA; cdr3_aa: CASSVESGTSTDTQYF
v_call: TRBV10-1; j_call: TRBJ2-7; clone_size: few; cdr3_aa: CASSDGGLAGGPYEQYF
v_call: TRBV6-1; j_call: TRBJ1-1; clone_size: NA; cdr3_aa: CASSELTNTEAFF
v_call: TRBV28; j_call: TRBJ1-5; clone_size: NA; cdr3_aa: CASHFSGQGQPQHF
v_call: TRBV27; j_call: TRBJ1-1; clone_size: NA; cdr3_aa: CASRDYQTGPNTEAFF
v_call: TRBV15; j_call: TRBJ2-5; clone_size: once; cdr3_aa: CATSSGQLGETQYF
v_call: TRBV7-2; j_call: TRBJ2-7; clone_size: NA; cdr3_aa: CASSLGLVAYEQYF
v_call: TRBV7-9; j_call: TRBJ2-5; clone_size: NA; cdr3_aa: CASRTEWGETQYF
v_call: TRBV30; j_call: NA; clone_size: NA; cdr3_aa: CAWSVTRRAGGNEQYF
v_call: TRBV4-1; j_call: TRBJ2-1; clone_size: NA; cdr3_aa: CASSRVSGGREYEQFF
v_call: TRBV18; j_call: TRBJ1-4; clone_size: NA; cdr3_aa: CASSPRGGPEKLFF
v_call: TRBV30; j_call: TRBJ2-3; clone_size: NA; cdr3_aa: CAWRTGGIVHTQYF
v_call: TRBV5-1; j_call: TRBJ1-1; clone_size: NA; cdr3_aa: CASSLQGSAGTEAFF
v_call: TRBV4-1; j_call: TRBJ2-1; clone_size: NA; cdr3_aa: CASSQVLREKQYNEQFF
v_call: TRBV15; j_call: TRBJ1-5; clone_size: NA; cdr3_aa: CATSRDQVGLGEPQHF
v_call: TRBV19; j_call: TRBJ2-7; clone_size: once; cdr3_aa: CASSTPPLGEQYF
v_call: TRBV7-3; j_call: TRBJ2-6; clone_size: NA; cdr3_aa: CASSSWAVSGANVLTF
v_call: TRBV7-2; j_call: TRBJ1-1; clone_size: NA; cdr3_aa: CASSLAGEGTEAFF